This record covers a single T cell receptor (beta chain). Unmatched junction bases numbered 5, after V lost 1 base and J lost 3 bases. The CDR3 is 16 amino acids. Looked up from germline, CDR1 is SGHVS and CDR2 is FQNEAQ. Sequencing was performed with immunoSEQ multiplex PCR; in TCRdb, only in-frame clones are kept and a portion is missing. The repertoire holds tens of thousands of clones, with under 90% as singletons. This record belongs to a study of blood T cell repertoires in COVID-19. Looking at the study overall: COVID-19 samples collected from the United States, Italy and Spain covered acute and convalescent phases. T cells, B-cell-depleted T cells, or PBMCs supplied cDNA or gDNA.

The V call is TRBV7-8, the J call TRBJ1-1; TRBD1 matches at 10 bases. The source of this sequence is a human donor with active COVID-19. The donor label of this sample is uncertain. Input material: peripheral blood. CDR3 nucleotide sequence: TGTGCCAGCAGCTTAGTGACCGGGACAGGGGACACTGAAGCTTTCTTT. Translated, it gives CASSLVTGTGDTEAFF.